The rows below give T cell receptor beta chains drawn from one sample of a study of PD-L1 blockade in urothelial cancer. TCRdb keeps only in-frame clones here, not all; method: immunoSEQ multiplex PCR. The sample holds 25,000 to 40,000 clones, about 79% seen once. Source: PBMCs, taken around atezolizumab (anti-PD-L1) treatment. These receptor sequences come from a man between 60 and 75 years old with urothelial cancer. Both conserved end residues are part of each CDR3. The D gene is left open where the match is weak.

D,J,V,CDR3,DNA
NA,TRBJ1-2,TRBV4-2,CASSQDGQPSYGYTF,TGTGCCAGCAGCCAAGATGGGCAGCCTTCATATGGCTACACCTTC
TRBD1,TRBJ2-3,TRBV5-1,CASSPGQGTDTQYF,TGCGCCAGCAGCCCTGGACAGGGTACAGATACGCAGTATTTT
NA,TRBJ2-6,TRBV19,CASSFGPGGANVLTF,NA
NA,TRBJ1-1,TRBV7-8,CASSVRQLLNTEAFF,TGTGCCAGCAGCGTACGACAGTTATTGAACACTGAAGCTTTCTTT
TRBD1,TRBJ1-1,TRBV6-6,CASRDRGENTEAFF,TGTGCCAGCAGAGACAGGGGGGAGAACACTGAAGCTTTCTTT
TRBD1,TRBJ2-1,TRBV6-5,CASSYGRQGTGNEQFF,TGTGCCAGCAGTTACGGTAGACAGGGAACGGGGAATGAGCAGTTCTTC
TRBD2,TRBJ2-5,TRBV18,CASSPSGSETQYF,TGTGCCAGCTCACCCAGCGGGAGTGAGACCCAGTACTTC
TRBD2,TRBJ2-4,TRBV4-3,CASSLSRDYKNIQYF,TGCGCCAGCAGCCTTAGCCGGGACTATAAAAACATTCAGTACTTC
NA,TRBJ1-1,TRBV18,CASSEGQNTEAFF,TGTGCCAGCTCAGAGGGACAGAACACTGAAGCTTTCTTT
NA,TRBJ2-2,TRBV6-5,CASKPPAGDTGELFF,TGTGCCTCCAAACCCCCGGCAGGGGACACCGGGGAGCTGTTTTTT
TRBD1,TRBJ2-3,TRBV5-4,CASSPGQQVGTQYF,TGTGCCAGCAGCCCGGGACAGCAAGTAGGTACGCAGTATTTT
NA,TRBJ2-3,TRBV29-1,CSVKGDNTDTQYF,TGCAGCGTTAAAGGGGACAACACAGATACGCAGTATTTT
TRBD1,TRBJ1-2,TRBV2,CASSKTGSNYGYTF,TGTGCCAGCAGTAAGACAGGGTCTAACTATGGCTACACCTTC
TRBD1,TRBJ2-1,TRBV18,CASSPKTGENEQFF,TGTGCCAGCTCACCAAAGACAGGGGAGAATGAGCAGTTCTTC
NA,TRBJ2-7,TRBV19,CASSIGSRGRSYEQYF,TGTGCCAGTAGTATAGGGAGCAGGGGTCGTTCCTACGAGCAGTACTTC
NA,TRBJ1-1,TRBV5-4,CASNTLDRPATEAFF,TGTGCCAGCAACACACTCGACAGGCCGGCCACTGAAGCTTTCTTT
TRBD2,TRBJ2-2,TRBV7-9,CASSLPSGGDPNTGELFF,TGTGCCAGCAGCTTACCTAGCGGGGGGGACCCGAACACCGGGGAGCTGTTTTTT